This T cell receptor (beta chain) appears in the sequencing data of a study of beta chain features in type 1 diabetes. Study conclusions and caveats: When Type 1 diabetes patients were examined, their TCRB CDR3s proved moderately but significantly shorter in all four CD4+ subsets. The naive, central memory and Treg TCRB repertoires looked more alike in patients than they did in healthy donors.

The CDR3 sequence is 14 residues long. Germline loops: CDR1 KGHSH, CDR2 LQKENI. Trimming removed 3 bases at V and 4 bases at J, with 12 bases between. CD45RO/CCR7/CD25/CD127/CD95/CD27 sorting isolated CD4+ naive, central memory, regulatory and stem cell-like memory cells. Each sorted fraction was over 95% pure. The study reverse transcribed the entire isolated RNA, so it sequenced expressed TCRB transcripts. The protocol was immunoSEQ multiplex PCR, while the TCRdb copy is restricted to in-frame clones and leaves out a portion. The data show around 170,000 clones, roughly 10% seen once. A few counts support this clone. No antigen is known for it.

The chain combines TRBV18 with TRBJ1-2, with D perhaps TRBD1 (5 bases). Sequencing was performed on central memory CD4+ T cells from blood. The TCR originated in a woman in her 30s with type 1 diabetes. The CDR3 DNA reads TGTGCCAGCTCACCCACTGACAGCCCCTATGGCTACACCTTC. Amino acids: CASSPTDSPYGYTF.